This T cell receptor (beta chain) appears in the sequencing data of a study of shared clonotypes between healthy human individuals. Findings and limits, study-wide: Non-shared clonotypes had lower generation probabilities than those shared by all four donors.

The material for each subset, its genomic DNA, was split evenly across several immunoSEQ plates. Profiling relied on immunoSEQ multiplex PCR, and the TCRdb table lists in-frame clones only, not all of them. The sample has about 2.1 million clones; just over 90% are singletons. A word on this clone: Its specificity is unknown.

The CDR3 length is 16 residues. The V segment lost 1 base and the J segment 7 bases; nucleotides outside the gene matches: 14. The V gene's germline CDR1 is SGHRS and CDR2 YFSETQ. Naive CD8 populations comprised CD45RO-negative cells positively selected for CCR7, excluding terminally differentiated effector memory CD45RA+ cells. Donors were healthy HIV-negative adults without recent acute infections or vaccinations. The gene calls are TRBV5-1 and TRBJ2-7, with 7 bases lining up with TRBD2. The sample taken for sequencing was naive CD8+ T cells from PBMCs. The source is a man aged 18 to 29 in good health. Some clones in this sample may be carry-over from other donors' samples. The CDR3 nucleotides are TGCGCCAGCAGCTTGAGTCTCGGGAGGACTAGTTGGGAGCAGTACTTC. Protein product: CASSLSLGRTSWEQYF.